This TCR beta chain was found in a study of cytomegalovirus exposure and HLA in healthy donors. Study conclusions and caveats: As was reported, the classifier diagnosed cytomegalovirus status with high specificity and sensitivity. In a later analysis, across HLA loci, associated TCR counts were highest for DRB1, lowest for HLA-C. Most CMV-associated TCR beta chains appeared HLA-restricted in a later analysis.

Unrecorded immune exposure was likely among donors, who were nominally healthy when sampled. Researchers ran the PCR with 60 Vbeta and 13 Jbeta primers. Method: immunoSEQ multiplex PCR; TCRdb's copy keeps in-frame clones and lacks some. The data hold 85,000 to 100,000 clones, with roughly 80% observed a single time. A note on this clone: Its specificity is unknown.

The CDR3 is 16 amino acids. Losses at the gene ends were 1 base for V and 3 bases for J; bases not matched to a gene: 6. Germline lookup yields CDR1 GTSNPN and CDR2 SVGIG (reference sequence). This TCR came from a man aged 50 or older in good health and CMV-seropositive. The chain employs TRBV30 and TRBJ1-6; 7 bases line up with TRBD1. The sample consisted of PBMCs. CDR3 region: CAWSAPGTDYNSPLHF. In DNA, the CDR3 is TGTGCCTGGAGTGCCCCCGGGACAGACTATAATTCACCCCTCCACTTT. Based on the CDR3 plus reference TRBV30 and TRBJ1-6, the full variable domain is SQTIHQWPATLVQPVGSPLSLECTVEGTSNPNLYWYRQAAGRGLQLLFYSVGIGQISSEVPQNLSASRPQDRQFILSSKKLLLSDSGFYLCAWSAPGTDYNSPLHFGNGTRLTVT.